This TCR beta chain was captured in a study of blood T cell repertoires in COVID-19. At the level of the study: Sites across the United States, Italy and Spain contributed samples from acute and convalescent COVID-19. T cells, B-cell-depleted T cells, or PBMCs provided the cDNA or gDNA that served as material.

As handled by the study authors: Amplification of reference gene primers was used by the study to estimate nucleated cell counts. Produced via immunoSEQ multiplex PCR; TCRdb's table is partial and in-frame only. V and J calls and clone size come straight from that table; D and trimming were deduced from the DNA. The sample shows 78,000 or so clones, about 83% of them seen only once. The CDR3 consists of 15 residues. J gave up 2 bases and V 5 bases, and 6 bases lay outside the gene matches. The germline V gene has CDR1 SGHTA and CDR2 FQGTGA. This TCR was sampled from a human donor in a cohort sampled during active COVID-19. Sequenced input: peripheral blood. The chain uses TRBV7-3 and TRBJ2-1; 7 nucleotides agree with TRBD1. CDR3 in DNA: TGTGCCAGCAGCGTTACAGGGGCGACCTACAATGAGCAGTTCTTC. This codes for CASSVTGATYNEQFF.